This TCR beta chain is from a study of response to subunit inactivated influenza vaccine. Study observations and caveats: It was the authors' suggestion that each seasonal influenza vaccination recruits few new T cells.

Trimming removed 4 bases at V and 1 base at J, with 10 bases between. Germline V gene lookup returns CDR1 SQVTM and CDR2 ANQGSEA. The CDR3 has 13 residues. About this clonotype itself: As yet, its antigen is unknown.

Each CDR3 protein gets one entry after TCRdb re-called the RT-PCR reads with MiXCR. The sample records about 520,000 distinct CDR3 sequences, roughly 23% being singletons. This material consisted of CD4+ T cells sorted from PBMCs, taken less than 6 days after vaccination. The receptor was derived from a man aged 45-60 years who received an inactivated influenza vaccine. The rearrangement links TRBV29-1 to TRBJ1-1; D is uncertain. CDR3 sequence (DNA): TGCAGCGTTGGGGCAGGACCGAACACTGAAGCTTTCTTT. Translation gives CSVGAGPNTEAFF.